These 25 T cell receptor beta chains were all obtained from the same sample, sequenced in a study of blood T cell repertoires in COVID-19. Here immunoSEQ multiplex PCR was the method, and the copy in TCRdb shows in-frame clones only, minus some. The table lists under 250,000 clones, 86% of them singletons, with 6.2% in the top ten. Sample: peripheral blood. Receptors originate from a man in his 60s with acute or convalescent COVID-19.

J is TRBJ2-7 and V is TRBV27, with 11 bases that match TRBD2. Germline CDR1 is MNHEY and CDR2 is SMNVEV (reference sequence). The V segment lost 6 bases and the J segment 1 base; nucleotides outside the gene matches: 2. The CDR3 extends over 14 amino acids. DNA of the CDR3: TGTGCCAGCAGCACTAGCGGGAGATCCTACGAGCAGTACTTC. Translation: CASSTSGRSYEQYF.

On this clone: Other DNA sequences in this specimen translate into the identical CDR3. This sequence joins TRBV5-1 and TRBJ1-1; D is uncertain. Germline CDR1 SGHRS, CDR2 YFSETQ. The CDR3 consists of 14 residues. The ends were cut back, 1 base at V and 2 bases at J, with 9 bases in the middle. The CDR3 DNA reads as TGCGCCAGCAGCTTGACGCCGGGAAACACTGAAGCTTTCTTT. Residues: CASSLTPGNTEAFF.

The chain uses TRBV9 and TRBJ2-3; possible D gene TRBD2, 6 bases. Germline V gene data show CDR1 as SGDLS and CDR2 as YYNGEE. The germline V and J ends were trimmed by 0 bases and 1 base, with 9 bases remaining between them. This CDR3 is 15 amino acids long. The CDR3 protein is CASSVELAGTDTQYF. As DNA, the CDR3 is TGTGCCAGCAGCGTAGAATTAGCGGGCACAGATACGCAGTATTTT.

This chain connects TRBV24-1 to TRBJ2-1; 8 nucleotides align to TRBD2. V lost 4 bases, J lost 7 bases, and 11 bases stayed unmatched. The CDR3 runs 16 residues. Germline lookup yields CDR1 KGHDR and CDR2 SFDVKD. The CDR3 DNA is TGTGCCACCAGTGACGCAAGTAGCGGGGAGATGAATGAGCAGTTCTTC. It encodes CATSDASSGEMNEQFF.

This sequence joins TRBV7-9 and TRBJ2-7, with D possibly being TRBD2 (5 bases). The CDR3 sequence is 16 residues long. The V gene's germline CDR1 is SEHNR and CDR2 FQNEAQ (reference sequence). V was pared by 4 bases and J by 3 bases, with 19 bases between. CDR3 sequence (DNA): TGTGCCAGCAGCTCCGGACTCTCCCCGGGGTACTACGAGCAGTACTTC. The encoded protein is CASSSGLSPGYYEQYF.

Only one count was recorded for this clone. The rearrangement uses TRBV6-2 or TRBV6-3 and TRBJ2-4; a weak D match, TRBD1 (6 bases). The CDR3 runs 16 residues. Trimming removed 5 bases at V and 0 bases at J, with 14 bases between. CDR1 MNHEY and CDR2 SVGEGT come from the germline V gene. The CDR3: CASSPRQAGAKNIQYF. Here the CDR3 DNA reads TGTGCCAGCAGTCCCCGACAGGCCGGAGCCAAAAACATTCAGTACTTC.

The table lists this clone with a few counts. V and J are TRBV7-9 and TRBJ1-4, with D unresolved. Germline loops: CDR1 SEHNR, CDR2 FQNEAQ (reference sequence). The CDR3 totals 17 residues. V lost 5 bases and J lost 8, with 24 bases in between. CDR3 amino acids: CASSPLRERAGGEKLFF. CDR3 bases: TGTGCCAGCAGCCCGCTTCGGGAGAGGGCTGGAGGGGAAAAACTGTTTTTT. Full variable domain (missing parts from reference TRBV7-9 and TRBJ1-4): DTGVSQNPRHKITKRGQNVTFRCDPISEHNRLYWYRQTLGQGPEFLTYFQNEAQLEKSRLLSDRFSAERPKGSFSTLEIQRTEQGDSAMYLCASSPLRERAGGEKLFFGSGTQLSVL.

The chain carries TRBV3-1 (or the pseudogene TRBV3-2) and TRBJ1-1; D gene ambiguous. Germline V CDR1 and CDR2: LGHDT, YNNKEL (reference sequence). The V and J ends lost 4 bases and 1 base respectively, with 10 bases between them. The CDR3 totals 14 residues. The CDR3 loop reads CASSPLARNTEAFF. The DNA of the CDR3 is TGTGCCAGCAGCCCCCTGGCCCGGAACACTGAAGCTTTCTTT.

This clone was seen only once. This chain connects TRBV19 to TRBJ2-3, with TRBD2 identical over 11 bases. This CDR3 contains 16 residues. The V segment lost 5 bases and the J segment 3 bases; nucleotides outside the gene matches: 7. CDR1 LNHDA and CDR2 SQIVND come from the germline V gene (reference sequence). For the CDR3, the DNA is TGTGCCAGTAGTGTCGTAGCGGGAGGGTCGACAGATACGCAGTATTTT. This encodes CASSVVAGGSTDTQYF.

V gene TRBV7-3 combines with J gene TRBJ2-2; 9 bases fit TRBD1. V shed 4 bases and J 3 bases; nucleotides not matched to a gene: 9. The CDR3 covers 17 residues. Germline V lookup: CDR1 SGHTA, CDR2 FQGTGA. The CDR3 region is CASSSTGGPPHTGELFF. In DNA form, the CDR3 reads TGTGCCAGCAGCTCTACAGGGGGCCCTCCCCACACCGGGGAGCTGTTTTTT.

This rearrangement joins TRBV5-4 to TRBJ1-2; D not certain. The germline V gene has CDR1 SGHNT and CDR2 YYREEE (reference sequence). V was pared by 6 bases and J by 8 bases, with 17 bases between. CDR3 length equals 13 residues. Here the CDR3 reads CASKPLLRHGYTF. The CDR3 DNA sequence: TGTGCCAGCAAACCCTTATTGAGGCACGGCTACACCTTC.

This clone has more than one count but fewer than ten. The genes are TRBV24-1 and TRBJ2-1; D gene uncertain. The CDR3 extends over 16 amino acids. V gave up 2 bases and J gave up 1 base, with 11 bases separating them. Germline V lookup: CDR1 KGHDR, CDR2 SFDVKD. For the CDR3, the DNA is TGTGCCACCAGTGATTCCTGGGCCGAGTCCTACAATGAGCAGTTCTTC. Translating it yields CATSDSWAESYNEQFF.

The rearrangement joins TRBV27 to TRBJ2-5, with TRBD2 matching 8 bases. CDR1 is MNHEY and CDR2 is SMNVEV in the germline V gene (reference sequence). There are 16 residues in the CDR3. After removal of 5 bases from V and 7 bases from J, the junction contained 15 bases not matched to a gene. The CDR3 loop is CASSPPRSSGSGTQYF. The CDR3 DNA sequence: TGTGCCAGCAGTCCCCCCCGCTCCAGCGGGAGTGGGACCCAGTACTTC.

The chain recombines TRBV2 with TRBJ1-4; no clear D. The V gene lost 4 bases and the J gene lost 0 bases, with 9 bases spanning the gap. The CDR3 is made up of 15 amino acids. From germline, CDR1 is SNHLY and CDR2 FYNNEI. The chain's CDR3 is CASSVGTATNEKLFF. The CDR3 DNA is TGTGCCAGCAGTGTTGGAACAGCAACTAATGAAAAACTGTTTTTT.

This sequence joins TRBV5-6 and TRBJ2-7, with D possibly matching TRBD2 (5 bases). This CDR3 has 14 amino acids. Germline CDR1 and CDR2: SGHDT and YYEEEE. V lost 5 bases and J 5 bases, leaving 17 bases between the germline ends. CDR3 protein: CASRRRGLAHEQYF. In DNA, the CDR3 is TGTGCCAGCAGGAGGAGAGGACTTGCCCACGAGCAGTACTTC. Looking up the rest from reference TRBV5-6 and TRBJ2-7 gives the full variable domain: DAGVTQSPTHLIKTRGQQVTLRCSPKSGHDTVSWYQQALGQGPQFIFQYYEEEERQRGNFPDRFSGHQFPNYSSELNVNALLLGDSALYLCASRRRGLAHEQYFGPGTRLTVT.

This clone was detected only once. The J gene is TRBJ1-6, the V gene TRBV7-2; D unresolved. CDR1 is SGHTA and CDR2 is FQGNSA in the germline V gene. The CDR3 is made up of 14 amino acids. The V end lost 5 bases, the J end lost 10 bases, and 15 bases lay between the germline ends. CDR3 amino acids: CASSTTPEASPLHF. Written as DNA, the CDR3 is TGTGCCAGCAGCACGACCCCCGAGGCCTCACCCCTCCACTTT.

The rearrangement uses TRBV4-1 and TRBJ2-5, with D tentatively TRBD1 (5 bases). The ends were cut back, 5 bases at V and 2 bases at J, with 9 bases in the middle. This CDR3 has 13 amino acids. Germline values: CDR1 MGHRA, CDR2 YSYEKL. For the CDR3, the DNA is TGCGCCAGCAGCATGCCAGGGCAAGAGACCCAGTACTTC. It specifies CASSMPGQETQYF.

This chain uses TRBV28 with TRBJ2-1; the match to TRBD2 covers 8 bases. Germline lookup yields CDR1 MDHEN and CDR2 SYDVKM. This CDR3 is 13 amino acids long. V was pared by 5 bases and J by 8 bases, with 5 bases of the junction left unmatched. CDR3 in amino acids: CASSTGLDHEQFF. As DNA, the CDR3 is TGTGCCAGCAGTACGGGACTAGATCATGAGCAGTTCTTC.

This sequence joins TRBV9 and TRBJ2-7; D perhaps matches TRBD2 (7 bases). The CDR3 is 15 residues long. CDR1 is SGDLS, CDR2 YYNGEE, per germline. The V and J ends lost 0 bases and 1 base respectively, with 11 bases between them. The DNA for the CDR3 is TGTGCCAGCAGCGTAGCCGGGGGGCCATCCTACGAGCAGTACTTC. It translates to CASSVAGGPSYEQYF. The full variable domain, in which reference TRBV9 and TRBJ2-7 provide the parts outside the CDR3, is DSGVTQTPKHLITATGQRVTLRCSPRSGDLSVYWYQQSLDQGLQFLIQYYNGEERAKGNILERFSAQQFPDLHSELNLSSLELGDSALYFCASSVAGGPSYEQYFGPGTRLTVT.

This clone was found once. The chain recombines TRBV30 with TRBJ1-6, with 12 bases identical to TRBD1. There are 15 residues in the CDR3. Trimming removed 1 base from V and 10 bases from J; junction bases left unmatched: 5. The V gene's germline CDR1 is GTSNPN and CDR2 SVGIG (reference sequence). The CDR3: CAWSGGQGAGSPLHF. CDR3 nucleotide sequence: TGTGCCTGGAGTGGGGGACAGGGGGCTGGATCACCCCTCCACTTT.

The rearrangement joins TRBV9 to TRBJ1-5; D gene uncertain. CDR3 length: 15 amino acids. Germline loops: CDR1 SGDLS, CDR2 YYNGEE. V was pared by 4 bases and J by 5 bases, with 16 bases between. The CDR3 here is CASSHRGAIDQPQHF. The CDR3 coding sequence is TGTGCCAGCAGCCACCGGGGTGCGATCGATCAGCCCCAGCATTTT.

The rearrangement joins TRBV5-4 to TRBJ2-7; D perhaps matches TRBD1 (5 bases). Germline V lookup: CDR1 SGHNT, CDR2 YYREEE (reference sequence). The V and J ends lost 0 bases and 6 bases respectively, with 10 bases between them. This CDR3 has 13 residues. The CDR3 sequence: CASSLGLQGEQYF. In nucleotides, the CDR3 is TGTGCCAGCAGCTTGGGACTTCAGGGCGAGCAGTACTTC. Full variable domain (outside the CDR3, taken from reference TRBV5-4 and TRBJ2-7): ETGVTQSPTHLIKTRGQQVTLRCSSQSGHNTVSWYQQALGQGPQFIFQYYREEENGRGNFPPRFSGLQFPNYSSELNVNALELDDSALYLCASSLGLQGEQYFGPGTRLTVT.

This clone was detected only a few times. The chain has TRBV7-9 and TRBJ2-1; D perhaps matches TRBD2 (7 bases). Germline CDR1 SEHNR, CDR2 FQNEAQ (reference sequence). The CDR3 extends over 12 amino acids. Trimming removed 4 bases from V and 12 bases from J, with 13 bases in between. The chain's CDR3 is CASSYGGRRQFF. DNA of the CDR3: TGTGCCAGCAGCTACGGGGGGCGCCGGCAGTTCTTC.

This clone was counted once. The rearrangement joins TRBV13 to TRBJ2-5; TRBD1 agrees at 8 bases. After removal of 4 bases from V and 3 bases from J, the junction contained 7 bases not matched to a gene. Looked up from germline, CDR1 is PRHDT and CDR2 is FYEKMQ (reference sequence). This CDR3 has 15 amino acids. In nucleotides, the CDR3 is TGTGCCAGCAGCTCCCGGGACAGGACGGAAGAGACCCAGTACTTC. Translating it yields CASSSRDRTEETQYF.

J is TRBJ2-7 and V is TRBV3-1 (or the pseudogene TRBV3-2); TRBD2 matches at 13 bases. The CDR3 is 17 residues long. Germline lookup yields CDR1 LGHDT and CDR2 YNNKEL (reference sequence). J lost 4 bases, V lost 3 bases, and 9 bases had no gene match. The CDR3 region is CASSQPTGLAGPYEQYF. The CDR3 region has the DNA TGTGCCAGCAGCCAGCCGACGGGACTAGCGGGGCCGTACGAGCAGTACTTC.